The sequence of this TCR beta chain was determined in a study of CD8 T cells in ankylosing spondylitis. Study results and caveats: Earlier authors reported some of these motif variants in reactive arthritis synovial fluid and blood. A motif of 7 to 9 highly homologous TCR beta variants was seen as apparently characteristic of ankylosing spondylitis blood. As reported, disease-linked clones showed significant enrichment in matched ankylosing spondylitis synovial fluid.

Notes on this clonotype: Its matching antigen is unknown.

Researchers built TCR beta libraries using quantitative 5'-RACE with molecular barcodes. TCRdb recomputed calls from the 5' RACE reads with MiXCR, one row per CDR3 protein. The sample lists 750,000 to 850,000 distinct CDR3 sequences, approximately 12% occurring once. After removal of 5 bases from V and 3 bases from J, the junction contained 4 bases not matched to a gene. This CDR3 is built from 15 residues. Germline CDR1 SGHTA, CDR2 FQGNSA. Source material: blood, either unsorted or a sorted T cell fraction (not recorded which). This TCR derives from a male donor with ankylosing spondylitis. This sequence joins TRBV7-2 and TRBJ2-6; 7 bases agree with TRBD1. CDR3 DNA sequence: TGTGCCAGCAGCACCACAGGGGTTGGGGCCAACGTCCTGACTTTC. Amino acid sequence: CASSTTGVGANVLTF.